Reported below is one TCR beta chain. Its antigen remains unknown. The entry originates in a study of cytomegalovirus exposure and HLA in healthy donors. The primer mix had 60 Vbeta and 13 Jbeta primers. Some clones are missing from TCRdb's copy, which holds only in-frame ones; the method was immunoSEQ multiplex PCR. Counted here are 150,000 to 200,000 clones, more than 9.5% occurring once; the ten biggest clones make up more than 7%. Study-wide results and caveats: Previously analyzed data showed that most TCR beta V segments were productive at a frequency of about 87% or about 30%. Of the V segments, some could not be distinguished, including TRBV6-2 and TRBV6-3, and were excluded.

The study sampled nominally healthy donors, though unrecorded immune exposures were likely. Germline V gene sequence: CDR1 SGHKS, CDR2 YYEKEE (reference sequence). Trimming took off 4 bases at V and 1 base at J, with 14 bases between the two ends. The CDR3 has 15 residues. The TCR sequence derives from a man aged 45 to 65 in good health and CMV-seropositive. The specimen sequenced was PBMCs. The chain has TRBV5-5 and TRBJ2-5; a possible D gene is TRBD1 (6 bases). The DNA of the CDR3 is TGTGCCAGCAGCAAATGGGACACCACCCAAGAGACCCAGTACTTC. As protein: CASSKWDTTQETQYF.